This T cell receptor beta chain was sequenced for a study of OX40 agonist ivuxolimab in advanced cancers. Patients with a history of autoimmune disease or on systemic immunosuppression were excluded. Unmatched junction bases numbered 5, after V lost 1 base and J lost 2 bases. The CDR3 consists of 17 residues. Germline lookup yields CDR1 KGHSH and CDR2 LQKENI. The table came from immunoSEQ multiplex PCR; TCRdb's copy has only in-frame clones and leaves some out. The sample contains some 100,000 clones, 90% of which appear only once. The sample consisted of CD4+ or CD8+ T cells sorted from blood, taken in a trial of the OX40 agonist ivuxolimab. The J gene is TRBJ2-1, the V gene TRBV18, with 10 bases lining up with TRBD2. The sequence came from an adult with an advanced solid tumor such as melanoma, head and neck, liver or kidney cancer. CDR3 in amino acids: CASSPLPGLAAYNEQFF. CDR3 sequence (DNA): TGTGCCAGCTCACCACTCCCTGGACTAGCGGCCTACAATGAGCAGTTCTTC.